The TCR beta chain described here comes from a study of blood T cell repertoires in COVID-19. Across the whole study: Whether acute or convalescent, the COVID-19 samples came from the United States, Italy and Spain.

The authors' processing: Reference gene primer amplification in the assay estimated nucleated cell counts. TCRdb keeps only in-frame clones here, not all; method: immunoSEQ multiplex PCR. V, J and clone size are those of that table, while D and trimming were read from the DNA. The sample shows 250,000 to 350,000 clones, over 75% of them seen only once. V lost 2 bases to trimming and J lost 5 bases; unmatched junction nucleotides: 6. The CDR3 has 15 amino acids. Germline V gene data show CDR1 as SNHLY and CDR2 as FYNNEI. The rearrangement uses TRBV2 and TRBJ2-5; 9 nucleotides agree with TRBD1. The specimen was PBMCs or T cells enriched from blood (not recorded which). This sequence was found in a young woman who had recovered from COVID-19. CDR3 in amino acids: CASSESGQGWETQYF. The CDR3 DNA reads TGTGCCAGCAGTGAATCGGGACAGGGATGGGAGACCCAGTACTTC. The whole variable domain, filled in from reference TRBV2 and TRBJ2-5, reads EPEVTQTPSHQVTQMGQEVILRCVPISNHLYFYWYRQILGQKVEFLVSFYNNEISEKSEIFDDQFSVERPDGSNFTLKIRSTKLEDSAMYFCASSESGQGWETQYFGPGTRLLVL.